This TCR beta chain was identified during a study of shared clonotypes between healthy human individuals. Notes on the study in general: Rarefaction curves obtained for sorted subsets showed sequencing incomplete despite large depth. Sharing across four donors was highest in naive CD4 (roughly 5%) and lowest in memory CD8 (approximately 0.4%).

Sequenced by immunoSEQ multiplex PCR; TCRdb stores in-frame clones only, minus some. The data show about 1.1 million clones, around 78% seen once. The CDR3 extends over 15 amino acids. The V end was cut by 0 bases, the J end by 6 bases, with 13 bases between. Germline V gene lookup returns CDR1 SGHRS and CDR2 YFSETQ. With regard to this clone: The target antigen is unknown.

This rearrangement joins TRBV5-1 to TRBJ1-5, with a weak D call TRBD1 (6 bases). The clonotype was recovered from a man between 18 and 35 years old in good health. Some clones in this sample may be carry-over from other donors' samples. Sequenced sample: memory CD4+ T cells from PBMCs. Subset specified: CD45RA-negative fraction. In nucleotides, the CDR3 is TGCGCCAGCAGCTTGGAAGGCCAGGGGAGTCAGCCCCAGCATTTT. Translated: CASSLEGQGSQPQHF.